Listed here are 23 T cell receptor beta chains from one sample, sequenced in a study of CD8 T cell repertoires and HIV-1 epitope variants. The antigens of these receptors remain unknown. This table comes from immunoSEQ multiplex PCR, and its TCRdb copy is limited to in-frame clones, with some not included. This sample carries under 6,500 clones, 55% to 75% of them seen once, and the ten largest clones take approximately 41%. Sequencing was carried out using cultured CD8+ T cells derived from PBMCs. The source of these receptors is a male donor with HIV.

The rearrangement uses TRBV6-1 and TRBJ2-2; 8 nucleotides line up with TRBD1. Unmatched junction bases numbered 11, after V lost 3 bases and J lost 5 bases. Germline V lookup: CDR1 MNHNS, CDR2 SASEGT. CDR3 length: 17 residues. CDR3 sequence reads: CASSEDRAGFITGELFF. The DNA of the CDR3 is TGTGCCAGCAGTGAGGACAGGGCGGGATTTATAACCGGGGAGCTGTTTTTT.

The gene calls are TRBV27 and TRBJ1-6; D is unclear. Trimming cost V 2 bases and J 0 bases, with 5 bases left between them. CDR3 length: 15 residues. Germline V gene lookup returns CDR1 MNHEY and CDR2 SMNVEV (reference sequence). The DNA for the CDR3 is TGTGCCAGCAGTTTACCCCCCTCCTATAATTCACCCCTCCACTTT. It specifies CASSLPPSYNSPLHF.

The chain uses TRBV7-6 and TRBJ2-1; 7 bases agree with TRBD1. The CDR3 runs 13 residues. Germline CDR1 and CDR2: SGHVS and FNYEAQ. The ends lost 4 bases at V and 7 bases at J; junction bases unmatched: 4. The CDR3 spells CASSSGTVNEQFF. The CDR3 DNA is TGTGCCAGCAGCTCAGGGACAGTTAATGAGCAGTTCTTC.

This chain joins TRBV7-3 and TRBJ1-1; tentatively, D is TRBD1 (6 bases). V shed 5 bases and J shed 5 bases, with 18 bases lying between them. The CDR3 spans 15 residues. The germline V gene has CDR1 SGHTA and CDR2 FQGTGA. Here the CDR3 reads CASSLGVGGLTEAFF. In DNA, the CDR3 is TGTGCCAGCAGCCTGGGGGTCGGGGGGCTTACTGAAGCTTTCTTT.

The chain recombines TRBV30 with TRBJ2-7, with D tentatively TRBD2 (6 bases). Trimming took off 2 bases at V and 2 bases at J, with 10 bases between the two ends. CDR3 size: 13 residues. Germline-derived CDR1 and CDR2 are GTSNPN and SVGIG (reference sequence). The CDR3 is CAWSTGVAYEQYF. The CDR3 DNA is TGTGCCTGGAGTACGGGGGTAGCCTACGAGCAGTACTTC.

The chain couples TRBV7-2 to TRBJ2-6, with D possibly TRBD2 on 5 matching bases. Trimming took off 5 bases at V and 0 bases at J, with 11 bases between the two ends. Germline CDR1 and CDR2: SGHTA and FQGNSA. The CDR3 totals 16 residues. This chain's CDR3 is CASSRNGNSGANVLTF. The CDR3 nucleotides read TGTGCCAGCAGCCGCAACGGGAACTCTGGGGCCAACGTCCTGACTTTC.

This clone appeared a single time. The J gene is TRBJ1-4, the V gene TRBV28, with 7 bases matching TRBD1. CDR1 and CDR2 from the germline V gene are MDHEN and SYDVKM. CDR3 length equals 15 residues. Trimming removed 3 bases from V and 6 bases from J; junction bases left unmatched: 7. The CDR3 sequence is CASSLTRGPYEKLFF. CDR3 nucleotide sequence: TGTGCCAGCAGTTTGACAAGGGGGCCTTATGAAAAACTGTTTTTT.

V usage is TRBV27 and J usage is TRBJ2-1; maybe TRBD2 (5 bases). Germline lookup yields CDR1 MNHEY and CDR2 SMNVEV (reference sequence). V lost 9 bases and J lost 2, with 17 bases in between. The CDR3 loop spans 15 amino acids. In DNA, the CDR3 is TGTGCCAGTTCCCTCGGGGAGTCCCCCTACAATGAGCAGTTCTTC. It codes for CASSLGESPYNEQFF.

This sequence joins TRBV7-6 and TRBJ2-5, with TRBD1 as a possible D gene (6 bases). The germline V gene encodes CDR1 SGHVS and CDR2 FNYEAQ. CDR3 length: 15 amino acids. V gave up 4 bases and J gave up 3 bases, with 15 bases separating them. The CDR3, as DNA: TGTGCCAGCAGCTCCCGATTCAACAGGGAAGAGACCCAGTACTTC. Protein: CASSSRFNREETQYF.

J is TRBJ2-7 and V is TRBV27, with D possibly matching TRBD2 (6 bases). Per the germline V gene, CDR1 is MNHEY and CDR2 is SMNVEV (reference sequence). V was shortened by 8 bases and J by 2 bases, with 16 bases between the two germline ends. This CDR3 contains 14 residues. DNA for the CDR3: TGTGCCAGCGCCTATAGCGGCTTCGCCTACGAGCAGTACTTC. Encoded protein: CASAYSGFAYEQYF.

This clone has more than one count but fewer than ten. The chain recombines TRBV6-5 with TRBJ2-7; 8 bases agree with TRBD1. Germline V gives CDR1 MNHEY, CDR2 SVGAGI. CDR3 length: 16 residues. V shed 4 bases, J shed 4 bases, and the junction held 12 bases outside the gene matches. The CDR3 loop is CASSSGPGQVAYEQYF. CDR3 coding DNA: TGTGCCAGCAGTTCGGGACCGGGACAGGTAGCATACGAGCAGTACTTC.

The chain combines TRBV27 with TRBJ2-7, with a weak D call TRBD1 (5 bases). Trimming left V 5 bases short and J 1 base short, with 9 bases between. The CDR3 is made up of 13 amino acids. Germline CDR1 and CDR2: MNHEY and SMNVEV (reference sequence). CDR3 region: CASSRGPSYEQYF. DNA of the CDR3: TGTGCCAGCAGTAGGGGTCCTTCCTACGAGCAGTACTTC.

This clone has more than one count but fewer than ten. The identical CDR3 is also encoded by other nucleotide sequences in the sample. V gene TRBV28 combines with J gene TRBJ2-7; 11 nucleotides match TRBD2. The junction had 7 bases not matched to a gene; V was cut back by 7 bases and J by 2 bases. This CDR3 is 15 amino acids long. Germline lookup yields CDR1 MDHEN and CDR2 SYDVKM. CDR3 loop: CASTEGLAGTYEQYF. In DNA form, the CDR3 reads TGTGCCAGCACCGAAGGACTAGCGGGTACCTACGAGCAGTACTTC.

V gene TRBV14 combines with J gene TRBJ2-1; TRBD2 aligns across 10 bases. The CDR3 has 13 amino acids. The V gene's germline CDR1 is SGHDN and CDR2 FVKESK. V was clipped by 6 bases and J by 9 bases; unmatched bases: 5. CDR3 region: CASRLAGEGEQFF. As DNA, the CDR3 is TGTGCCAGCAGGCTAGCGGGAGAAGGTGAGCAGTTCTTC.

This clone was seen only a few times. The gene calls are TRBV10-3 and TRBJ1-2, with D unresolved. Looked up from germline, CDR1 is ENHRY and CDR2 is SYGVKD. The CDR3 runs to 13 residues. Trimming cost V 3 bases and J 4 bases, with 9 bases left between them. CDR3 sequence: CAISDAGLYGYTF. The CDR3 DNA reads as TGTGCCATCAGTGATGCAGGTCTCTATGGCTACACCTTC.

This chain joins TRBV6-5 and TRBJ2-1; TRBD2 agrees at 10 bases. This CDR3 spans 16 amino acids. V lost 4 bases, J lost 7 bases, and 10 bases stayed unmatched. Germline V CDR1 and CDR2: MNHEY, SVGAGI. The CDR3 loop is CASSWGTSESANEQFF. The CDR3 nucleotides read TGTGCCAGCAGTTGGGGGACTAGCGAGAGTGCGAATGAGCAGTTCTTC.

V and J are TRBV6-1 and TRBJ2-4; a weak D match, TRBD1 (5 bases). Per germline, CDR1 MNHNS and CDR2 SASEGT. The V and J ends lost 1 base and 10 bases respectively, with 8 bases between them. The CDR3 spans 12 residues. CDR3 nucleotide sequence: TGTGCCAGCAGTGAAGGGACATGGATTCAGTACTTC. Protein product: CASSEGTWIQYF.

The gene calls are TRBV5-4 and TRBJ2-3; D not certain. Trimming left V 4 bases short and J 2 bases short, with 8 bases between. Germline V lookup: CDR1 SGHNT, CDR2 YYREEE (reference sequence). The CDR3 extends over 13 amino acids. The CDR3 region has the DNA TGTGCCAGCAGCACTGAGGCCACAGATACGCAGTATTTT. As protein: CASSTEATDTQYF.

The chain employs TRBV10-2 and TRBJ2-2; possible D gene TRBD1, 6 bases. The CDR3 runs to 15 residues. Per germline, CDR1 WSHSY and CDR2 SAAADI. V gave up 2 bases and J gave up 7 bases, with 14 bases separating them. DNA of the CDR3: TGCGCCAGCAGTGAGAGAGGGGGTGTTTTCGGGGAGCTGTTTTTT. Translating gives CASSERGGVFGELFF.

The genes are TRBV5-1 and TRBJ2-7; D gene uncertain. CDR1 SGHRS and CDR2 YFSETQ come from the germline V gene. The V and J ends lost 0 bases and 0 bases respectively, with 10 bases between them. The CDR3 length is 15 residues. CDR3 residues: CASSLEVVSSYEQYF. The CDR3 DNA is TGCGCCAGCAGCTTGGAGGTCGTTTCCTCCTACGAGCAGTACTTC.

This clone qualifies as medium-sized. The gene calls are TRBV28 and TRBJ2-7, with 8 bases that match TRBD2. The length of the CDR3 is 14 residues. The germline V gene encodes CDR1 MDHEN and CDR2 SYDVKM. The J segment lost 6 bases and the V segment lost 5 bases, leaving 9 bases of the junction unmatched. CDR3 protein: CASSPEAGVSEQYF. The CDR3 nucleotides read TGTGCCAGCAGTCCGGAAGCGGGAGTAAGCGAGCAGTACTTC.

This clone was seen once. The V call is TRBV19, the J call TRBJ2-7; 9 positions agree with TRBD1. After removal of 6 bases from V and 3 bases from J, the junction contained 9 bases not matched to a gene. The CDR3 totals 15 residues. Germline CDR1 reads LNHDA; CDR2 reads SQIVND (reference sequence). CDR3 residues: CASRSAGQGFYEQYF. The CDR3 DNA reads TGTGCCAGTAGGTCAGCGGGACAGGGCTTCTACGAGCAGTACTTC.

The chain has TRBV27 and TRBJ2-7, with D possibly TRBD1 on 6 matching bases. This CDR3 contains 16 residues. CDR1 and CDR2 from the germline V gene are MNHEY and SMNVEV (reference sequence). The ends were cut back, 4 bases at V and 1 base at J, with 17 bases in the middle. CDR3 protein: CASSSIGQTLSYEQYF. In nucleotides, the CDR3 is TGTGCCAGCAGTTCCATTGGACAGACCCTTTCCTACGAGCAGTACTTC.